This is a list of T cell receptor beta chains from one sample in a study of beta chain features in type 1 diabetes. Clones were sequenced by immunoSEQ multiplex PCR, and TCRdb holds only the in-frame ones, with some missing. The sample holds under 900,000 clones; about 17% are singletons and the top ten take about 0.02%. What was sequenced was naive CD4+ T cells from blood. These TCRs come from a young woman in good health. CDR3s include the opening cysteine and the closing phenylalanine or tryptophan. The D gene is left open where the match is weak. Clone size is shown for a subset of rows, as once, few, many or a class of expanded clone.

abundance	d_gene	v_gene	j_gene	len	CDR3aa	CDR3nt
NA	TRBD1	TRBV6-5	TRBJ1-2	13	CASSPGQNYGYTF	TGTGCCAGCAGTCCGGGACAGAACTATGGCTACACCTTC
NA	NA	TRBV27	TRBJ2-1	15	CASSRLGSSYNEQFF	TGTGCCAGCAGCCGCCTAGGGAGCTCCTACAATGAGCAGTTCTTC
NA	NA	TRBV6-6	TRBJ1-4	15	CASSYNAGVDEKLFF	TGTGCCAGCAGTTACAACGCAGGGGTTGATGAAAAACTGTTTTTT
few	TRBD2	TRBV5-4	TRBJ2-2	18	CASSLEGGLALVTGELFF	TGTGCCAGCAGCTTGGAAGGGGGACTAGCCCTGGTGACCGGGGAGCTGTTTTTT
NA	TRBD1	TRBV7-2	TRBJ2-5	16	CASSESAGQGQETQYF	TGTGCCAGCAGCGAAAGTGCGGGACAGGGGCAAGAGACCCAGTACTTC
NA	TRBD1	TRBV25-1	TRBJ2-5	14	CASREGQGAWEQYF	TGTGCCAGCAGAGAAGGACAGGGGGCTTGGGAGCAGTACTTC
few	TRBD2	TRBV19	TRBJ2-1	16	CASSKAGTSGGLKQFF	TGTGCCAGTAGTAAGGCAGGGACTAGCGGGGGGTTGAAGCAGTTCTTC
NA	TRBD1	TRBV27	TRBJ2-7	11	CVTRDRYEQYF	TGTGTCACCCGGGACAGGTACGAGCAGTACTTC
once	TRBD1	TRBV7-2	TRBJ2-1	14	CASSPDRGDNEQFF	TGTGCCAGCAGCCCGGACAGGGGCGATAATGAGCAGTTCTTC
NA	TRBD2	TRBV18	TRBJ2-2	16	CASSRNLAGNTGELFF	TGTGCCAGCTCGCGTAACCTAGCGGGAAACACCGGGGAGCTGTTTTTT
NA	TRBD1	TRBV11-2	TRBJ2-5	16	CASSPVPDRAPGTQYF	TGTGCCAGCAGCCCCGTCCCGGACAGGGCTCCAGGGACCCAGTACTTC
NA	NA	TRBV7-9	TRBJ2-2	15	CASSLRGTVRRELFF	TGTGCCAGCAGCCTCCGGGGTACTGTCCGCCGGGAGCTGTTTTTT
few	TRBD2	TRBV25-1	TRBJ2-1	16	CASGGLAGFSYNEQFF	TGTGCCAGCGGGGGACTAGCGGGATTTTCCTACAATGAGCAGTTCTTC
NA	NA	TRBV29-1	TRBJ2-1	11	CSVEARPEQFF	TGCAGCGTTGAAGCTCGGCCTGAGCAGTTCTTC
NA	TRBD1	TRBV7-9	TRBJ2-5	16	CASSQVGTATQETQYF	TGTGCCAGCAGCCAAGTAGGGACAGCAACCCAAGAGACCCAGTACTTC
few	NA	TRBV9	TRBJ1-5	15	CASSVSGEGFSTQHF	TGTGCCAGCAGCGTAAGTGGGGAGGGCTTCTCGACCCAGCATTTT
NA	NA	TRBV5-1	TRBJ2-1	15	CASGSTGSSYNEQFF	TGCGCCAGCGGCTCGACCGGGTCGTCCTACAATGAGCAGTTCTTC
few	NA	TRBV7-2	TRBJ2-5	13	CASSPRRKETQYF	TGTGCCAGCAGCCCTAGGCGCAAAGAGACCCAGTACTTC
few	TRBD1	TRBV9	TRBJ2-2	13	CASNYQGAGELFF	TGTGCCAGCAATTACCAGGGGGCCGGGGAGCTGTTTTTT
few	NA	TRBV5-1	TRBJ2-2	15	CASSYWRDDAGELFF	TGCGCCAGCAGCTATTGGCGGGATGACGCCGGGGAGCTGTTTTTT
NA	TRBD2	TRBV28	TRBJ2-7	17	CASRPLKGSGRTYEQYF	TGTGCCAGCAGACCACTCAAGGGTAGCGGGAGGACCTACGAGCAGTACTTC
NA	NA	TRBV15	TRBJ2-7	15	CATSRGNRQPYEQYF	TGTGCCACCAGCAGAGGGAACAGGCAGCCCTACGAGCAGTACTTC
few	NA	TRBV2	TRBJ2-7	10	CASSSYEQYF	TGTGCCAGCAGTTCCTACGAGCAGTACTTC
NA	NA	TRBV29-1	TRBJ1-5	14	CSVEFRHSNQPQHF	TGCAGCGTTGAATTTCGCCATAGCAATCAGCCCCAGCATTTT
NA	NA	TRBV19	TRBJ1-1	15	CASSSRGALVSEAFF	TGTGCCAGTAGCAGTAGGGGGGCGTTGGTAAGTGAAGCTTTCTTT
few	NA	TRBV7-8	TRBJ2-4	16	CASRPERVRAKNIQYF	TGTGCCAGCAGACCAGAGCGGGTGAGGGCCAAAAACATTCAGTACTTC
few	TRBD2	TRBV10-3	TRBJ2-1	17	CAISGSSGRVNEDEQFF	TGTGCCATCAGTGGGAGTAGCGGGAGGGTGAATGAGGATGAGCAGTTCTTC
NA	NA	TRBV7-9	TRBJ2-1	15	CASSYAVAAYNEQFF	TGTGCCAGCTCTTACGCGGTAGCAGCCTACAATGAGCAGTTCTTC
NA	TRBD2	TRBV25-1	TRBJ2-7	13	CASSLAGGREQYF	TGTGCCAGCAGTCTGGCGGGAGGAAGGGAGCAGTACTTC
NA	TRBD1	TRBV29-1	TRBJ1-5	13	CSVARGIDQPQHF	TGCAGCGTTGCCAGGGGGATAGATCAGCCCCAGCATTTT
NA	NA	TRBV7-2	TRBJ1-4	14	CASSRQGTNEKLFF	TGTGCCAGCAGCCGGCAGGGAACTAATGAAAAACTGTTTTTT
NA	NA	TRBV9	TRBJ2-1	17	CASSVVGGSSSYNEQFF	TGTGCCAGCAGCGTAGTTGGGGGCTCTAGCTCCTACAATGAGCAGTTCTTC
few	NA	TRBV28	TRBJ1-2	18	CASSLSWGDPKANYGYTF	TGTGCCAGCAGTTTATCGTGGGGGGATCCTAAAGCTAACTATGGCTACACCTTC
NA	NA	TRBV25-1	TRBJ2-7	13	CASSEGGAYEQYF	TGTGCCAGCAGTGAAGGCGGAGCCTACGAGCAGTACTTC
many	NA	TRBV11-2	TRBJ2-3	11	CASSLGDTQYF	TGTGCCAGCAGCTTAGGAGATACGCAGTATTTT
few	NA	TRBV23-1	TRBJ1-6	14	CASRKWESGSPLHF	TGCGCCAGCAGGAAATGGGAATCGGGTTCACCCCTCCACTTT
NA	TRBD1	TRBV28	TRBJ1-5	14	CASSGQGAVQPQHF	TGTGCCAGCAGCGGACAGGGGGCAGTTCAGCCCCAGCATTTT
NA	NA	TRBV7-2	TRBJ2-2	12	CASSFFGGELFF	TGTGCCAGCAGCTTCTTTGGCGGGGAGCTGTTTTTT
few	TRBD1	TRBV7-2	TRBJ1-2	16	CASSGIRTGPYYGYTF	TGTGCCAGCAGCGGAATCAGGACAGGACCTTACTATGGCTACACCTTC
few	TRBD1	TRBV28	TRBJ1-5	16	CASRRTTGVHNQPQHF	TGTGCCAGCAGACGGACGACAGGGGTCCACAATCAGCCCCAGCATTTT
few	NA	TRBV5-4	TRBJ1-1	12	CASSWDDTEAFF	TGTGCCAGCAGCTGGGACGACACTGAAGCTTTCTTT
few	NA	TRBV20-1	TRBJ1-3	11	CSARGANTIYF	TGCAGTGCTAGAGGGGCAAACACCATATATTTT
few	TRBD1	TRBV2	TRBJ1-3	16	CASSDGDRGLGNTIYF	TGTGCCAGCAGTGACGGGGACAGGGGGCTCGGAAACACCATATATTTT
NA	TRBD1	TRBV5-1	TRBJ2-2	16	CASSLQGALNTGELFF	TGCGCCAGCAGCTTGCAGGGGGCTCTGAACACCGGGGAGCTGTTTTTT
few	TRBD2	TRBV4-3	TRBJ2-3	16	CASSQGPGLAGDTQYF	TGCGCCAGCAGCCAAGGCCCGGGACTAGCAGGGGATACGCAGTATTTT
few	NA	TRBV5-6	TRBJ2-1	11	CASSRAREQFF	TGTGCCAGCAGCCGGGCGCGGGAGCAGTTCTTC
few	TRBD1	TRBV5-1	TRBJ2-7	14	CASSLAGQGYEQYF	TGCGCCAGCAGCTTGGCGGGACAGGGTTACGAGCAGTACTTC
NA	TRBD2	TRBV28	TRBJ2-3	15	CASSLTSGSTDTQYF	TGTGCCAGCAGTTTAACTAGCGGGAGTACAGATACGCAGTATTTT
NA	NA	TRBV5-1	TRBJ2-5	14	CASAPGADQETQYF	TGCGCCAGCGCCCCGGGGGCAGACCAAGAGACCCAGTACTTC
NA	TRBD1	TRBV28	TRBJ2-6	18	CASGTWRDRASGANVLTF	TGTGCCAGCGGAACATGGAGGGACAGGGCCTCTGGGGCCAACGTCCTGACTTTC
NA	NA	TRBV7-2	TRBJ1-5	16	CASSLASGYSNQPQHF	TGTGCCAGCAGCTTAGCGTCAGGGTATAGCAATCAGCCCCAGCATTTT
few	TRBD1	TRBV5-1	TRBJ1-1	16	CASSLLGRTGYTEAFF	TGCGCCAGCAGCTTGCTCGGAAGGACAGGATACACTGAAGCTTTCTTT
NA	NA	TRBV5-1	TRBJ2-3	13	CASSLLGLDTQYF	TGCGCCAGCAGCTTGTTGGGACTAGATACGCAGTATTTT
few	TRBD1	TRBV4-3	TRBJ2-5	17	CASSQGTLTGVQETQYF	TGCGCCAGCAGCCAAGGGACGTTAACAGGGGTTCAAGAGACCCAGTACTTC